Reported below is one T cell receptor (beta chain). The entry originates in a study of cytotoxic CD8 clonotypes in ibrutinib-treated CLL. The assay was immunoSEQ multiplex PCR, and TCRdb's table has in-frame clones only and misses some. The sample lists 140,000 to 150,000 clones, about 70% occurring once. The length of the CDR3 is 11 residues. The V and J ends lost 2 bases and 10 bases respectively, with 3 bases between them. CDR1 SGHNT and CDR2 YENEEA come from the germline V gene. The receptor was isolated from a human donor with chronic lymphocytic leukemia. The rearrangement links TRBV11-3 to TRBJ1-6; D unclear. Sequencing used PBMCs, obtained after 24 months of ibrutinib treatment. The CDR3 sequence is CASSLLSPLHF. The CDR3 DNA sequence: TGTGCCAGCAGCTTATTATCACCCCTCCACTTT.